The clone carrying this TCR beta chain showed up just a few times. What it recognizes is unknown. This specimen belongs to a study of beta chain features in type 1 diabetes. Study results and limitations: For patients and controls alike, PCR might favor shorter templates to the same degree. All four CD4+ subsets from Type 1 diabetes patients carried moderately but significantly shorter TCRB CDR3s.

V shed 8 bases and J 1 base; nucleotides not matched to a gene: 4. Germline V gene lookup returns CDR1 ENHRY and CDR2 SYGVKD. The CDR3 extends over 13 amino acids. Sequenced material consisted of expressed TCRB transcripts (all of the isolated RNA was reverse transcribed). Using immunoSEQ multiplex PCR, the repertoire was profiled, and TCRdb retains in-frame clones only, with some absent. The sample lists hundreds of thousands of clones; roughly an eighth were seen once. The chain couples TRBV10-3 to TRBJ1-1, with 7 bases matching TRBD1. This TCR came from a man younger than 45 with type 1 diabetes. Sequencing was carried out using naive CD4+ T cells from blood. The CDR3: CAIAGTANTEAFF. In nucleotides, the CDR3 is TGTGCCATCGCCGGGACAGCGAACACTGAAGCTTTCTTT.